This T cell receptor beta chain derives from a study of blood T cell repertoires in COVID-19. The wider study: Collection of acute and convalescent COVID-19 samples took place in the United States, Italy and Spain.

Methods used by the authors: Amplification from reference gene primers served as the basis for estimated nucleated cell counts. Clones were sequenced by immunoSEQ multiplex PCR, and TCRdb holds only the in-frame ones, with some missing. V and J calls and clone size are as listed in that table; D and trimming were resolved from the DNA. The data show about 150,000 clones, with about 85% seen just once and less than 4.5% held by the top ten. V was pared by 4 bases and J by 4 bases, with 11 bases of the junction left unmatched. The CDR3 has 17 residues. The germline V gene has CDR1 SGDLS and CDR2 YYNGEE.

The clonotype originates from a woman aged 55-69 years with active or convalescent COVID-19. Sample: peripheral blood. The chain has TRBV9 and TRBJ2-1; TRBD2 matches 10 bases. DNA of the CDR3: TGTGCCAGCAGCACCCTTGAAGCGGGGGGGAAATACAATGAGCAGTTCTTC. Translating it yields CASSTLEAGGKYNEQFF.